The TCR beta chain under discussion was sequenced for a study of T-cell memory formation after mild COVID-19. Regarding the study as a whole: For second-wave clones that peaked at day 37, SARS-CoV-2 specificity went unverified.

Libraries for TCRalpha and TCRbeta carried sample barcodes and unique molecular identifiers via 5'RACE. TCRdb independently ran MiXCR on the 5' RACE reads; one entry per CDR3 protein. The sample has approximately 180,000 distinct CDR3 sequences, approximately 16% seen once; the top ten hold approximately 2.1%. Looked up from germline, CDR1 is WSHSY and CDR2 is SAAADI. The CDR3 loop spans 14 amino acids. With 4 bases removed from V and 4 bases from J, the gap between germline ends came to 13 bases. In this sample, this clonotype turned up many times. Its antigen is still unknown. The rearrangement uses TRBV10-2 and TRBJ2-5; a possible D gene is TRBD2 (6 bases). Input material: PBMCs or a T cell subset sorted from them (not recorded which). The sequence derives from an adult woman who had mild COVID-19 (a few samples of this study predate the infection). Cell type and time point are not known. The CDR3 DNA sequence: TGCGCCAGCAGTGTGGGAGGATGGGGAGAGACCCAGTACTTC. Protein product: CASSVGGWGETQYF.